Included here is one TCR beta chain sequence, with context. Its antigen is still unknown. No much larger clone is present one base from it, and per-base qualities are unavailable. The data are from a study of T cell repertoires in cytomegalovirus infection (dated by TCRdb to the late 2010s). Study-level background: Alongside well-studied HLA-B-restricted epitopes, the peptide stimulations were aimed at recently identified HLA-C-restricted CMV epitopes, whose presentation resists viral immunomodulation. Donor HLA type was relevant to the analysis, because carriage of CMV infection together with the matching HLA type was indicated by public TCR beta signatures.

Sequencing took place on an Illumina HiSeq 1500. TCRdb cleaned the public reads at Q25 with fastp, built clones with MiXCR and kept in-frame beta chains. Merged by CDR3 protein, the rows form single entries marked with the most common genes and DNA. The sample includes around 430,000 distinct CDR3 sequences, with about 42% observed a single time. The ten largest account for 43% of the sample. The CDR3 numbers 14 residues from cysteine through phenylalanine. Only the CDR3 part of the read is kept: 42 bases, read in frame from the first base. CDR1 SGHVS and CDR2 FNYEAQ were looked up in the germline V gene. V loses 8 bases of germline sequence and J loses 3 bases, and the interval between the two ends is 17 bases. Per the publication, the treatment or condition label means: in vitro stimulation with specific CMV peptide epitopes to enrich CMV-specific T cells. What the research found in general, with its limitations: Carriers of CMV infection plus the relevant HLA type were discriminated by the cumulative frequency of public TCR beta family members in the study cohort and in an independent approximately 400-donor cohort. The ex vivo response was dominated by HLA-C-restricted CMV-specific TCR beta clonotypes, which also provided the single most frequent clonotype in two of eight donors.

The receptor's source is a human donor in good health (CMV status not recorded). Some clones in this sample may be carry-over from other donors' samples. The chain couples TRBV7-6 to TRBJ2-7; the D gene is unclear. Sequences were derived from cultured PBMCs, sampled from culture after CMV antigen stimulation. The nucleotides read TGTGCCAGCGGGTCGACGCTCCGGTGCTACGAGCAGTACTTC. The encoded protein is CASGSTLRCYEQYF.